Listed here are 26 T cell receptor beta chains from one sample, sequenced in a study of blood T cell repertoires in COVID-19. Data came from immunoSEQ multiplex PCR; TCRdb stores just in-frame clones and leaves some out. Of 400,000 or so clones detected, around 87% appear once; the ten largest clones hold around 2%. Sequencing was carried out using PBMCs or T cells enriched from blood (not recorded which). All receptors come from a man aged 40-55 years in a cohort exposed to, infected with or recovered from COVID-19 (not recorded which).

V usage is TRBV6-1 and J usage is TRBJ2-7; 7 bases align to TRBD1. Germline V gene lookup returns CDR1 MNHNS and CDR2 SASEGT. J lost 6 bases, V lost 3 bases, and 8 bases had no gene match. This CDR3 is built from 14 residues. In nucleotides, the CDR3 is TGTGCCAGCAGTGAGCAAGGGGGCGGAGGCGAGCAGTACTTC. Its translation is CASSEQGGGGEQYF.

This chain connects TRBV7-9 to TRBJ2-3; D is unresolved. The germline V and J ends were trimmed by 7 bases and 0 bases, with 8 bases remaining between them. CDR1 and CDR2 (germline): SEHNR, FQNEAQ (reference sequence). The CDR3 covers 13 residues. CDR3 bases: TGTGCCAGCACCTTCAGTAGCACAGATACGCAGTATTTT. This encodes CASTFSSTDTQYF.

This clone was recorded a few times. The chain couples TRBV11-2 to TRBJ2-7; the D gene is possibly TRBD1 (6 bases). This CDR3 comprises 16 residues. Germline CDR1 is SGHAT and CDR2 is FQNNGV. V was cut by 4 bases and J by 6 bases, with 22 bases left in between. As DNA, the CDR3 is TGTGCCAGCAGCTCATTATCAAACAGGGTTATTGGCGAGCAGTACTTC. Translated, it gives CASSSLSNRVIGEQYF.

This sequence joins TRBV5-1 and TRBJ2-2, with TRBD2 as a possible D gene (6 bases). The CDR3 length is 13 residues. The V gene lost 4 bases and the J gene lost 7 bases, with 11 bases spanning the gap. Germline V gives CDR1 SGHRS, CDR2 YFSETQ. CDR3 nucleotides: TGCGCCAGCAGCGCCCTGGGAGGCGGGGAGCTGTTTTTT. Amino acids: CASSALGGGELFF.

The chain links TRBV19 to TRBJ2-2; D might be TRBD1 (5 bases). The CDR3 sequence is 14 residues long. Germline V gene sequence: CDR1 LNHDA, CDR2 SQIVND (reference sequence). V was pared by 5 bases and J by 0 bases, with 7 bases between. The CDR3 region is CASSGRANTGELFF. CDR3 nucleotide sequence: TGTGCCAGTAGTGGCAGGGCGAACACCGGGGAGCTGTTTTTT.

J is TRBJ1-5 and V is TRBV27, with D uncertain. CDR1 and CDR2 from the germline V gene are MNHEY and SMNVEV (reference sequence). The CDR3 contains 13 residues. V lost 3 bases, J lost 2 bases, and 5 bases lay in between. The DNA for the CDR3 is TGTGCCAGCAGTTTCTCGGGCAATCAGCCCCAGCATTTT. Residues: CASSFSGNQPQHF.

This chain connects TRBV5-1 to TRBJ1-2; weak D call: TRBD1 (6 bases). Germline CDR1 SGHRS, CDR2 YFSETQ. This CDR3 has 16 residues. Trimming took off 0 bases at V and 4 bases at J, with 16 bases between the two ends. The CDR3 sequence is CASSLETMGAGYGYTF. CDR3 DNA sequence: TGCGCCAGCAGCTTGGAAACCATGGGGGCCGGCTATGGCTACACCTTC.

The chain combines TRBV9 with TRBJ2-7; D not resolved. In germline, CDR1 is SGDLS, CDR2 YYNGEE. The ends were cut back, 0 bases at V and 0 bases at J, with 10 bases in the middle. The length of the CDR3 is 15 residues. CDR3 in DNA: TGTGCCAGCAGCGTAGAAACAGAGCCCTCCTACGAGCAGTACTTC. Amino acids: CASSVETEPSYEQYF.

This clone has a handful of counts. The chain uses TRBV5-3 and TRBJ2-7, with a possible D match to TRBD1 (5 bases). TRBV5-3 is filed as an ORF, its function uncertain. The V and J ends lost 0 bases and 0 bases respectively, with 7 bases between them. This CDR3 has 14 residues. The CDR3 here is CARSLARDSYEQYF. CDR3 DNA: TGTGCCAGAAGCTTGGCCAGGGACTCCTACGAGCAGTACTTC.

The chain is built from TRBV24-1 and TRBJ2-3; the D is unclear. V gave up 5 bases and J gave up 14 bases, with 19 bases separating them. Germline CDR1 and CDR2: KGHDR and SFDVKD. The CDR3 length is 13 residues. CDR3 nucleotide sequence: TGTGCCACCAGTGGGTTATGGGCTCGTATATCGTATTTT. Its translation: CATSGLWARISYF.

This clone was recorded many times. The CDR3 spells CASSPFRGSNQPQHF. Written as DNA, the CDR3 is TGTGCCAGTAGTCCGTTCAGGGGAAGCAATCAGCCCCAGCATTTT. The V gene is TRBV19, the J gene TRBJ1-5; possibly TRBD1 for D (6 bases). The germline CDR1 and CDR2 sequences are LNHDA and SQIVND (reference sequence). Trimming removed 5 bases from V and 1 base from J, with 12 bases in between. The CDR3 has 15 residues.

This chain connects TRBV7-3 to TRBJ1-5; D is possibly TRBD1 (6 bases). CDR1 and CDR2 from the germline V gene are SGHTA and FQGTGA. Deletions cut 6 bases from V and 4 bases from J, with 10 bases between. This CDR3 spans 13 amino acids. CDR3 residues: CASSSTGNQPQHF. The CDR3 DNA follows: TGTGCCAGCAGTTCTACAGGGAATCAGCCCCAGCATTTT.

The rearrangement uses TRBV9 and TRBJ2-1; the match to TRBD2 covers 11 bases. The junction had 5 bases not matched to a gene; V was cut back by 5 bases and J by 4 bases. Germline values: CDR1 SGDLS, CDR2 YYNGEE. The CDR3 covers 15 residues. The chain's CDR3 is CASSSLAGAYNEQFF. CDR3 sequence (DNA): TGTGCCAGCAGTTCACTAGCGGGAGCTTACAATGAGCAGTTCTTC. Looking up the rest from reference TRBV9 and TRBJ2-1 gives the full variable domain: DSGVTQTPKHLITATGQRVTLRCSPRSGDLSVYWYQQSLDQGLQFLIQYYNGEERAKGNILERFSAQQFPDLHSELNLSSLELGDSALYFCASSSLAGAYNEQFFGPGTRLTVL.

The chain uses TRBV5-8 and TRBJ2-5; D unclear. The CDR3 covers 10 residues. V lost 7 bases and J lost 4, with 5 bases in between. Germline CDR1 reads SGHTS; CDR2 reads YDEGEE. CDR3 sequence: CASSGETQYF. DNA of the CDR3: TGTGCCAGCTCCGGAGAGACCCAGTACTTC.

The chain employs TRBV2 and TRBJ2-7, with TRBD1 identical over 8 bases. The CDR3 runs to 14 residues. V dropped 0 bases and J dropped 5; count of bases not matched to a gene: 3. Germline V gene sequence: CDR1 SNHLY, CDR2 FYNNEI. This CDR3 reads CASSEARQGNEQYF. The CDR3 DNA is TGTGCCAGCAGTGAAGCCCGACAGGGGAACGAGCAGTACTTC.

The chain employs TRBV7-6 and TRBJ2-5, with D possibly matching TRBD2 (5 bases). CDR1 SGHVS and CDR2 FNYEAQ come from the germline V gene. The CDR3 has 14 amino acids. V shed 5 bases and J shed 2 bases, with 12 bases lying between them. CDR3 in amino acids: CASSAMWRQETQYF. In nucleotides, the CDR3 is TGTGCCAGCAGCGCGATGTGGAGGCAAGAGACCCAGTACTTC.

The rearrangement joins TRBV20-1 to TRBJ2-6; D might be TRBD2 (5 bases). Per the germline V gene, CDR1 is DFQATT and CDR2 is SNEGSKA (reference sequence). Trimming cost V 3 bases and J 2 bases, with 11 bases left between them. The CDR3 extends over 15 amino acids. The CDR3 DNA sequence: TGCAGTGCTAGTGACACCGGGACTGGGGCCAACGTCCTGACTTTC. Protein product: CSASDTGTGANVLTF.

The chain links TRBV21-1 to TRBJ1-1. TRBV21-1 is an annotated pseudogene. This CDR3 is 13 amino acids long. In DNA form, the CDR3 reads TGTGCCAGCAGCACGCCGAGAGGCACTGAAGCTTTCTTT. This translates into CASSTPRGTEAFF.

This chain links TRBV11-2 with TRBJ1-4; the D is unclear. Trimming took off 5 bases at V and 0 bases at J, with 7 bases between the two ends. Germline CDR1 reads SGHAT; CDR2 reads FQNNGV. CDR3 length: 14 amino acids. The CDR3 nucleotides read TGTGCCAGCAGCCGTGAGGCAACTAATGAAAAACTGTTTTTT. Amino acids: CASSREATNEKLFF.

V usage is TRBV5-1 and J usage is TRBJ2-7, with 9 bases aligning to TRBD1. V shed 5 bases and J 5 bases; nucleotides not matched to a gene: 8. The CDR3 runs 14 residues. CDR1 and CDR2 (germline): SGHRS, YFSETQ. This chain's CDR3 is CASSPPGQGHEQYF. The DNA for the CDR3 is TGCGCCAGCAGTCCTCCGGGACAGGGCCACGAGCAGTACTTC.

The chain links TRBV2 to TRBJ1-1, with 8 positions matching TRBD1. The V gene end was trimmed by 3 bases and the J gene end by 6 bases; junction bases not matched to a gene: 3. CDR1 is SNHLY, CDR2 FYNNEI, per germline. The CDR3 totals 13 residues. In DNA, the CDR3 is TGTGCCAGCAGTGAGCAGGGGGCAGCTGAAGCTTTCTTT. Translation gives CASSEQGAAEAFF.

In DNA, the CDR3 is TGTGCCAGCAGTTCAGACAGGGGGCCCACAGATACGCAGTATTTT. Its translation is CASSSDRGPTDTQYF. V is TRBV5-4 and J is TRBJ2-3; TRBD1 matches at 10 bases. The germline gives CDR1 SGHNT, CDR2 YYREEE (reference sequence). CDR3 length: 15 amino acids. V lost 5 bases and J lost 2; bases outside the gene matches: 5.

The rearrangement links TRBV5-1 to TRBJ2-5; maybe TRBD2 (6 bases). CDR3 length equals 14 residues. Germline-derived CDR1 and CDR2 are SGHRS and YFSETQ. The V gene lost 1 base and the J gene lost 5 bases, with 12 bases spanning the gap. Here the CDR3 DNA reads TGCGCCAGCAGCTTGCTGGAGGGACGGGAGACCCAGTACTTC. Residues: CASSLLEGRETQYF.

In DNA form, the CDR3 reads TGTGCCTGGACTCCAGGCGGGGAGACCCAGTACTTC. As protein: CAWTPGGETQYF. J is TRBJ2-5 and V is TRBV30; D is perhaps TRBD2 (5 bases). The V end lost 4 bases, the J end lost 5 bases, and 11 bases lay between the germline ends. This CDR3 comprises 12 residues. Germline CDR1 is GTSNPN and CDR2 is SVGIG (reference sequence).

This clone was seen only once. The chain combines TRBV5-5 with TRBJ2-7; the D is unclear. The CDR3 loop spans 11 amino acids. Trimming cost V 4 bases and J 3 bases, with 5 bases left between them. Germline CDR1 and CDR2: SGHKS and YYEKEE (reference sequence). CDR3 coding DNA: TGTGCCAGCAGCCAAAACTACGAGCAGTACTTC. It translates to CASSQNYEQYF.

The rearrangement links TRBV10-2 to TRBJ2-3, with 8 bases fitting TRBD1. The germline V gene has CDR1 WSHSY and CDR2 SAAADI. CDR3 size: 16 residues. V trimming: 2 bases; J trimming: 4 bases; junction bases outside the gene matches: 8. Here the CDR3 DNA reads TGCGCCAGCAGTGAGACAGACAGGGGTGGTGCAGATACGCAGTATTTT. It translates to CASSETDRGGADTQYF.